The rows below give T cell receptor beta chains drawn from one sample of a study of shared clonotypes between healthy human individuals. Method: immunoSEQ multiplex PCR; TCRdb's copy keeps in-frame clones and lacks some. Of under 650,000 clones in the sample, about 95% are singletons; the top ten hold 0.055% to 0.075%. The sequencing sample was made of naive CD4+ T cells sorted from blood. All receptors come from a woman in her thirties in good health. CDR3s include the opening cysteine and the closing phenylalanine or tryptophan.

TRBJ2-3,TRBV11-1,CASGGTSGTDTQYF
TRBJ2-5,TRBV5-1,CASSWTPVGSQETQYF
TRBJ2-7,TRBV7-3,CASSFSPAGVKEQYF
TRBJ1-4,TRBV4-1,CASSRPGSTNEKLFF
TRBJ1-1,TRBV5-1,CASSGPGQENTEAFF
TRBJ1-1,TRBV5-1,CASSLADETGDTEAFF
TRBJ2-3,TRBV7-2,CASSLAHTILERQADTQYF
TRBJ2-3,TRBV5-1,CASSLGQEGTDTQYF
TRBJ1-1,TRBV29-1,CSVAMDGLEAFF
TRBJ2-5,TRBV19,CASPSGRDRQYF
TRBJ1-1,TRBV27,CASTPHRGNTEAFF
TRBJ2-5,TRBV18,CASSPGGLSQETQYF
TRBJ2-2,TRBV10-3,CAIKAGTSDGGELFF
TRBJ1-1,TRBV10-1,CASGTGRMAFF
TRBJ1-1,TRBV27,CASRRTGGMNTEAFF
TRBJ2-7,TRBV6-5,CASSPSRGYTYEQYF
TRBJ2-3,TRBV10-3,CAISVRDGKDTQYF
TRBJ2-2,TRBV18,CASSQHELNTGELFF
TRBJ1-4,TRBV6-5,CASSYAINEKLFF
TRBJ2-4,TRBV4-2,CASSQDRTSGWGAKNIQYF
TRBJ1-1,TRBV28,CASTRRQVRAFF
TRBJ2-3,TRBV29-1,CSVEVFTDTQYF
TRBJ1-1,TRBV10-3,CAIRGTDLNTEAFF
TRBJ2-7,TRBV28,CASRSGSFYEQYF
TRBJ2-1,TRBV4-1,CASSQVERVAAYNEQFF
TRBJ1-5,TRBV28,CASSSGQGVEPQHF
TRBJ2-7,TRBV6-1,CATTGNHEQYF
TRBJ2-2,TRBV4-2,CASSQVGTQSDTGELFF
TRBJ2-5,TRBV6-6,CASTSKGRDQETQYF
TRBJ2-7,TRBV30,CAWRAGQGVYEQYF
TRBJ2-1,TRBV27,CASSLLVWGTTNEQFF
TRBJ1-1,TRBV18,CASSPRGPRAFF
TRBJ2-3,TRBV10-1,CASSDQAHTDTQYF
TRBJ2-3,TRBV7-2,CASSLSGRGSDTQYF
TRBJ2-1,TRBV9,CASSVVSGSLRNEQFF
TRBJ2-4,TRBV5-1,CASSLVGGLAKNIQYF
TRBJ2-1,TRBV18,CASSPRAAESSYNEQFF
TRBJ2-7,TRBV19,CASSANRVGEQYF
TRBJ2-2,TRBV9,CASSTRQGASTGELFF
TRBJ2-3,TRBV2,CASSVDTQYF
TRBJ1-1,TRBV5-8,CASSLHTEAFF
TRBJ1-2,TRBV6-1,CASMPGQGPGYTF
TRBJ1-6,TRBV6-1,CASSEVAANSPLHF
TRBJ2-5,TRBV11-2,CASSLALAGGKTQYF
TRBJ2-1,TRBV21-1,CASIPPGRTQQFF